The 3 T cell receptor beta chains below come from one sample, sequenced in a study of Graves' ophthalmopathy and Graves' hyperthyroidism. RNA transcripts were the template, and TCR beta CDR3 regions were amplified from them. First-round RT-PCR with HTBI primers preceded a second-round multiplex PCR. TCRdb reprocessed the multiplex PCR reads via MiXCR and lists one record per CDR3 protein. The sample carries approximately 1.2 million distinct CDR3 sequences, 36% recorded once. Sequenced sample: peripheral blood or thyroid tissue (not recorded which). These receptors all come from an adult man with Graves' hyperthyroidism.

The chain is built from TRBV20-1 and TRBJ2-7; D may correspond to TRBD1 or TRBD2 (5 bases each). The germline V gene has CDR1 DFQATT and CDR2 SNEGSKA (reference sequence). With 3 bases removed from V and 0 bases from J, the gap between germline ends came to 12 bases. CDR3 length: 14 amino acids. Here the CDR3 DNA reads TGCAGTGCTAGGGGGGTGGAAAGCTCCTACGAGCAGTACTTC. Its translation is CSARGVESSYEQYF.

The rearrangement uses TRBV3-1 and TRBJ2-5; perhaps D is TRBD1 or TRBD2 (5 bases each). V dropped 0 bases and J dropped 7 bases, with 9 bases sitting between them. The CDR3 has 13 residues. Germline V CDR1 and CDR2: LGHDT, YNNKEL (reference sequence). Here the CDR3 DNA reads TGTGCCAGCAGCCAAGAGCAGGGAGCGACCCAGTACTTC. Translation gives CASSQEQGATQYF.

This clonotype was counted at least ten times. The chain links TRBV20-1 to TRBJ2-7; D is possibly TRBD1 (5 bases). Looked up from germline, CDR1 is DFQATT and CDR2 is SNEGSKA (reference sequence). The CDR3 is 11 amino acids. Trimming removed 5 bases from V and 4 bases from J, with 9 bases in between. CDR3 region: CSALQEYEQYF. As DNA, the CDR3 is TGCAGTGCTCTACAGGAGTACGAGCAGTACTTC.